Below are 8 T cell receptor beta chains sequenced from a single sample in a study of vaccination and CD4 T cells after COVID-19. Documented treatment: approximately 10-day PBMC culture with coronavirus spike peptide pools or control peptides (ViraFEST assay). Antigens of these TCRs are unknown. Sequenced with the Oncomine TCR Beta short-read assay was DNA taken from cultured CD4+ T cells. TCRdb itself ran the PCR reads through MiXCR, one entry per CDR3 protein. The sample has about 7,600 distinct CDR3 sequences; 21% are singletons. The sequencing here drew on CD4+ T cells from blood, cultured in vitro, taken after SARS-CoV-2 vaccination. The receptors shown here come from a human donor who had recovered from COVID-19.

The CDR3 DNA is TGTGCCAGCAAGGATGGACAGGCTGACACTGAAGCTTTCTTT. Protein sequence: CASKDGQADTEAFF. The V gene is TRBV7-8, the J gene TRBJ1-1; 7 bases are a match to TRBD1. The ends lost 7 bases at V and 3 bases at J; junction bases unmatched: 8. The germline V gene encodes CDR1 SGHVS and CDR2 FQNEAQ. The CDR3 is 14 residues long.

This clonotype was seen only once. The rearrangement uses TRBV28 and TRBJ1-6; D is possibly TRBD1 (6 bases). CDR1 and CDR2 (germline): MDHEN, SYDVKM. The CDR3 has 22 amino acids. The V gene lost 1 base and the J gene lost 7 bases, with 32 bases spanning the gap. The CDR3 sequence: CASSLSSFVGPGSGGGNSPLHF. CDR3 DNA sequence: TGTGCCAGCAGTTTATCCTCTTTTGTTGGTCCAGGCTCCGGCGGGGGCAATTCACCCCTCCACTTT.

Within the sample, this clonotype is medium-sized (0.01 to 0.1%). The CDR3 loop is CASSLGGLYGYTF. For the CDR3, the DNA is TGTGCCAGCAGTTTGGGAGGGCTCTATGGCTACACCTTC. The chain employs TRBV6-5 and TRBJ1-2; D call uncertain. Germline V gene data show CDR1 as MNHEY and CDR2 as SVGAGI. Deletions cut 4 bases from V and 4 bases from J, with 10 bases between. The length of the CDR3 is 13 residues.

In its sample, this clonotype is large. The chain has TRBV6-1 and TRBJ2-7, with 8 bases fitting TRBD2. With V trimmed by 4 bases and J by 3 bases, 8 bases remained unmatched. Germline V gene data show CDR1 as MNHNS and CDR2 as SASEGT. The CDR3 contains 15 residues. CDR3 loop: CASSGAGTRRYEQYF. Written as DNA, the CDR3 is TGTGCCAGCAGTGGAGCCGGGACTAGGCGCTACGAGCAGTACTTC.

The rearrangement joins TRBV10-2 to TRBJ1-2; D unclear. The CDR3 loop spans 13 amino acids. Germline CDR1 is WSHSY and CDR2 is SAAADI. V lost 11 bases and J lost 4, with 17 bases in between. CDR3: CALRTVDGYGYTF. As DNA, the CDR3 is TGCGCCTTGAGGACGGTAGACGGCTATGGCTACACCTTC.

DNA for the CDR3: TGTGCCAGCAGTTGGGCCCACAGAAGCACAGATACGCAGTATTTT. It codes for CASSWAHRSTDTQYF. J is TRBJ2-3 and V is TRBV6-2 or TRBV6-3, with unresolved D. The ends were cut back, 4 bases at V and 0 bases at J, with 11 bases in the middle. CDR3 length: 15 residues. Germline loops: CDR1 MNHEY, CDR2 SVGEGT.

The chain combines TRBV5-4 with TRBJ2-7; D possibly corresponds to TRBD2 (6 bases). V dropped 0 bases and J dropped 4 bases, with 14 bases sitting between them. This CDR3 has 15 residues. CDR1 is SGHNT and CDR2 is YYREEE in the germline V gene (reference sequence). For the CDR3, the DNA is TGTGCCAGCAGCTTGGCTCCGGGAGTGAGTTACGAGCAGTACTTC. Residues: CASSLAPGVSYEQYF.

V gene TRBV6-5 combines with J gene TRBJ1-1, with unresolved D. V lost 2 bases to trimming and J lost 4 bases, with 2 bases between them. Per the germline V gene, CDR1 is MNHEY and CDR2 is SVGAGI. This CDR3 comprises 11 residues. CDR3 protein: CASSYGTEAFF. Here the CDR3 DNA reads TGTGCCAGCAGTTACGGCACTGAAGCTTTCTTT.